What follows are 28 T cell receptor beta chains derived from one specimen sequenced in a study of regulatory T cells in long-lasting Graves disease. For TCR beta, libraries came from iRepertoire HTBI primers and Arm-PCR of CDR3 regions. MiXCR, applied by TCRdb to the multiplex PCR reads, yields one record per CDR3 protein. The sample has 360,000 or so distinct CDR3 sequences; 20% to 25% are singletons. The sample's time point: persistent/refractory GD, antithyroid drugs over 5 years with positive TRAb. RNA isolated from PBMCs was used to make the TCR library. This specimen consisted of peripheral blood mononuclear cells (PBMCs), obtained when the disease was refractory, from a patient treated with antithyroid drugs. These receptor sequences come from a woman aged 40 to 50 with Graves disease.

In its sample, this clonotype was seen many times. This chain joins TRBV6-2 or TRBV6-3 and TRBJ1-5, with D uncertain. This CDR3 spans 13 amino acids. Germline CDR1 MNHEY, CDR2 SVGEGT. V lost 6 bases and J 7 bases, leaving 13 bases between the germline ends. The CDR3 coding sequence is TGTGCCAGCAGAGACACCCCTAGGCAGCCCCAGCATTTT. This gives the protein CASRDTPRQPQHF.

The rearrangement links TRBV5-1 to TRBJ1-1; weak D call: TRBD1 (5 bases). CDR1 SGHRS and CDR2 YFSETQ come from the germline V gene. The CDR3 consists of 15 residues. V was shortened by 6 bases and J by 3 bases, with 18 bases between the two germline ends. DNA for the CDR3: TGCGCCAGCACCCCACGGGCAGGGAGTCACACTGAAGCTTTCTTT. It is translated as CASTPRAGSHTEAFF.

The sample holds many counts of this clonotype. This chain uses TRBV13 with TRBJ1-1, with unresolved D. CDR1 is PRHDT and CDR2 is FYEKMQ in the germline V gene (reference sequence). Trimming took off 6 bases at V and 4 bases at J, with 12 bases between the two ends. This CDR3 has 13 residues. The CDR3 DNA reads as TGTGCCAGCAGGGAGAGGGTCGTCACTGAAGCTTTCTTT. Its translation: CASRERVVTEAFF.

This chain joins TRBV7-2 and TRBJ2-7, with TRBD2 identical over 11 bases. CDR1 is SGHTA and CDR2 is FQGNSA in the germline V gene. The CDR3 has 14 amino acids. After removal of 4 bases from V and 12 bases from J, the junction contained 11 bases not matched to a gene. In nucleotides, the CDR3 is TGTGCCAGCAGCTCGTTGGGACTAGCGGAGCTTCGGTACTTC. This sequence encodes CASSSLGLAELRYF.

The chain has TRBV11-2 and TRBJ2-1; no reliable D call. V was cut by 7 bases and J by 7 bases, with 8 bases left in between. Germline V gene lookup returns CDR1 SGHAT and CDR2 FQNNGV. This CDR3 has 11 residues. The CDR3 here is CASKGWNEQFF. The CDR3 region has the DNA TGTGCCAGCAAAGGCTGGAATGAGCAGTTCTTC.

The chain couples TRBV7-8 to TRBJ2-5, with D maybe TRBD1 (6 bases). The CDR3 contains 16 residues. V was cut by 1 base and J by 2 bases, with 14 bases left in between. CDR1 and CDR2 (germline): SGHVS, FQNEAQ. The CDR3: CASSLVGGVAQETQYF. The CDR3, as DNA: TGTGCCAGCAGCTTAGTAGGGGGTGTAGCACAAGAGACCCAGTACTTC.

Ten or more counts support this clonotype. The chain carries TRBV28 and TRBJ2-7; no definite D call. This CDR3 region has 13 residues. V lost 10 bases to trimming and J lost 0 bases, with 13 bases between them. Germline V gene sequence: CDR1 MDHEN, CDR2 SYDVKM. The CDR3 loop is CAIKAALSYEQYF. The CDR3 region has the DNA TGTGCCATAAAGGCAGCGCTCTCCTACGAGCAGTACTTC.

The chain is built from TRBV27 and TRBJ2-2, with D perhaps matching TRBD1 (6 bases). CDR3 length: 17 residues. CDR1 and CDR2 from the germline V gene are MNHEY and SMNVEV (reference sequence). V shed 8 bases and J shed 5 bases, with 24 bases lying between them. The CDR3 here is CASPHPPDSWYTGELFF. DNA for the CDR3: TGTGCCAGCCCCCATCCTCCGGACAGTTGGTATACCGGGGAGCTGTTTTTT.

This clonotype was recorded at least ten times. The chain joins TRBV6-5 to TRBJ1-1, with no clear D. Germline CDR1 MNHEY, CDR2 SVGAGI. This CDR3 has 16 amino acids. V was shortened by 0 bases and J by 0 bases, with 11 bases between the two germline ends. CDR3 sequence (DNA): TGTGCCAGCAGTTACTCGAGGAAAACGATGAACACTGAAGCTTTCTTT. This encodes CASSYSRKTMNTEAFF.

This clonotype was counted at least ten times. The CDR3 DNA sequence: TGTGCCAGCAGTTTGCAAATTCGCACTGAAGCTTTCTTT. Protein sequence: CASSLQIRTEAFF. This chain joins TRBV28 and TRBJ1-1; D call uncertain. Germline V gene data show CDR1 as MDHEN and CDR2 as SYDVKM. V lost 3 bases and J 4 bases, leaving 9 bases between the germline ends. The length of the CDR3 is 13 residues.

This clonotype was counted at least ten times. CDR3 amino acids: CASSPSQETQYF. CDR3 DNA: TGTGCCAGCAGCCCCAGCCAAGAGACCCAGTACTTC. This chain joins TRBV18 and TRBJ2-5; no clear D gene. V was cut by 8 bases and J by 1 base, with 8 bases left in between. CDR1 and CDR2 from the germline V gene are KGHSH and LQKENI. The CDR3 totals 12 residues. Full variable domain (outside the CDR3, taken from reference TRBV18 and TRBJ2-5): NAGVMQNPRHLVRRRGQEARLRCSPMKGHSHVYWYRQLPEEGLKFMVYLQKENIIDESGMPKERFSAEFPKEGPSILRIQQVVRGDSAAYFCASSPSQETQYFGPGTRLLVL.

This clonotype was counted many times. The rearrangement links TRBV28 to TRBJ1-4; the D is unclear. Germline V gene sequence: CDR1 MDHEN, CDR2 SYDVKM. V shed 7 bases and J shed 0 bases, with 12 bases lying between them. The CDR3 runs 15 residues. The DNA of the CDR3 is TGTGCCAGCAAGGCAGGAACCGCAACTAATGAAAAACTGTTTTTT. Translated, it gives CASKAGTATNEKLFF. Full variable domain (missing parts from reference TRBV28 and TRBJ1-4): DVKVTQSSRYLVKRTGEKVFLECVQDMDHENMFWYRQDPGLGLRLIYFSYDVKMKEKGDIPEGYSVSREKKERFSLILESASTNQTSMYLCASKAGTATNEKLFFGSGTQLSVL.

The gene calls are TRBV5-1 and TRBJ2-7; possibly TRBD2 for D (6 bases). V lost 1 base and J 2 bases, leaving 13 bases between the germline ends. Per the germline V gene, CDR1 is SGHRS and CDR2 is YFSETQ. The CDR3 is 15 residues long. This CDR3 is CASSLWASEAYEQYF. The CDR3 bases are TGCGCCAGCAGCTTGTGGGCTAGCGAGGCCTACGAGCAGTACTTC.

This clonotype was found many times. The chain carries TRBV6-2 or TRBV6-3 and TRBJ2-5, with a possible D match to TRBD2 (6 bases). The CDR3 totals 17 residues. Germline V gene lookup returns CDR1 MNHEY and CDR2 SVGEGT. Trimming stripped 5 bases from V and 4 bases from J, with 23 bases between. Here the CDR3 DNA reads TGTGCCAGCAGTCACCTGGCTAGCCGAACAGCGGGAGAGACCCAGTACTTC. Its translation: CASSHLASRTAGETQYF.

This clonotype was seen many times. J is TRBJ1-1 and V is TRBV2, with 7 bases lining up with TRBD1. Looked up from germline, CDR1 is SNHLY and CDR2 is FYNNEI. The length of the CDR3 is 13 residues. V lost 3 bases to trimming and J lost 6 bases; unmatched junction nucleotides: 4. The CDR3 reads CASSETGRAEAFF. CDR3 nucleotide sequence: TGTGCCAGCAGTGAGACAGGGAGGGCTGAAGCTTTCTTT.

About this clonotype itself: The conserved phenylalanine or tryptophan normally closing the CDR3 is absent here, so this likely arose from a read error. V usage is TRBV2 and J usage is TRBJ1-1; possibly TRBD1 for D (5 bases). There are 13 residues in the CDR3. With 8 bases removed from V and 1 base from J, the gap between germline ends came to 11 bases. CDR1 SNHLY and CDR2 FYNNEI come from the germline V gene. The CDR3 region is CASWDWGNTEAFL. The CDR3 region has the DNA TGTGCCAGCTGGGACTGGGGGAACACTGAAGCTTTCCTT.

The V gene is TRBV9, the J gene TRBJ1-4, with 7 bases matching TRBD1. Germline values: CDR1 SGDLS, CDR2 YYNGEE. The CDR3 contains 18 residues. With V trimmed by 3 bases and J by 8 bases, 19 bases remained unmatched. Written as DNA, the CDR3 is TGTGCCAGCAGCGCTGCGCCCGAGATCGGACAGGATTGGGAAAAACTGTTTTTT. Its translation is CASSAAPEIGQDWEKLFF.

Notes on this clonotype: Since a far larger clone is one base different, this is likely a read error. The chain combines TRBV27 with TRBJ2-7; TRBD2 matches at 8 bases. The trim removed 5 bases at V and 6 bases at J, leaving 12 bases unmatched. CDR3 length: 15 residues. Germline lookup yields CDR1 MNHEY and CDR2 SMNVEV (reference sequence). The CDR3 DNA reads as TGTGCCAGCAGTGAAGAGGCGGGAGGCAGGGGCGAGCAGTACTTC. It specifies CASSEEAGGRGEQYF.

This clonotype showed up just a few times. The chain couples TRBV20-1 to TRBJ2-2, with unresolved D. Trimming took off 5 bases at V and 2 bases at J, with 6 bases between the two ends. The CDR3 consists of 12 residues. The V gene's germline CDR1 is DFQATT and CDR2 SNEGSKA (reference sequence). CDR3 sequence reads: CSAQSNTGELFF. DNA for the CDR3: TGCAGTGCTCAGTCAAACACCGGGGAGCTGTTTTTT.

This clonotype has ten or more counts. The chain combines TRBV2 with TRBJ1-6; D might be TRBD1 (5 bases). CDR1 SNHLY and CDR2 FYNNEI come from the germline V gene. The CDR3 is made up of 13 amino acids. The V end was cut by 6 bases, the J end by 9 bases, with 12 bases between. In DNA, the CDR3 is TGTGCCAGCAGGGGACGGTTTTTTTCACCCCTCCACTTT. This sequence encodes CASRGRFFSPLHF.

Note on this clonotype: The junction departs from germline at one end; a sequencing error may be responsible. This chain's CDR3 is CASSLGTFSYERYF. In DNA, the CDR3 is TGTGCCAGCAGCTTAGGGACATTCTCCTACGAGCGGTACTTC. The chain couples TRBV7-2 to TRBJ2-7, with TRBD1 as a possible D gene (5 bases). Germline CDR1 and CDR2: SGHTA and FQGNSA. There are 14 residues in the CDR3.

This clonotype was recorded many times. The rearrangement uses TRBV7-2 and TRBJ2-7; 10 positions match TRBD2. Per the germline V gene, CDR1 is SGHTA and CDR2 is FQGNSA. V shed 1 base, J shed 5 bases, and the junction held 2 bases outside the gene matches. The CDR3 spans 14 residues. CDR3: CASSLDLAGDEQYF. The CDR3 DNA sequence: TGTGCCAGCAGCTTAGACCTAGCGGGAGACGAGCAGTACTTC.

At least ten counts were recorded for this clonotype. The chain combines TRBV28 with TRBJ1-6; D is perhaps TRBD1 (5 bases). The CDR3 length is 14 residues. V was pared by 7 bases and J by 10 bases, with 17 bases between. CDR1 and CDR2 (germline): MDHEN, SYDVKM. The CDR3 DNA reads as TGTGCCAGCACCACCCCAGGGAGAGGCTCACCCCTCCACTTT. This sequence encodes CASTTPGRGSPLHF.

This clonotype was counted at least ten times. This chain joins TRBV29-1 and TRBJ2-5; D is unclear. CDR1 SQVTM and CDR2 ANQGSEA come from the germline V gene. V was pared by 3 bases and J by 2 bases, with 7 bases between. The CDR3 is 12 residues long. The CDR3 region has the DNA TGCAGCGTTGATGGAAGTCAAGAGACCCAGTACTTC. It codes for CSVDGSQETQYF.

There are many counts of this clonotype. V is TRBV6-5 and J is TRBJ2-7; D gene ambiguous. The CDR3 covers 15 residues. CDR1 is MNHEY and CDR2 is SVGAGI in the germline V gene. Trimming removed 4 bases at V and 0 bases at J, with 13 bases between. The CDR3: CASSFLSWSSYEQYF. CDR3 coding DNA: TGTGCCAGCAGTTTCCTTAGCTGGAGCTCCTACGAGCAGTACTTC.

The V and J genes are TRBV5-1 and TRBJ1-2; D remains unclear. Trimming stripped 1 base from V and 2 bases from J, with 9 bases between. This CDR3 is built from 14 residues. CDR1 and CDR2 (germline): SGHRS, YFSETQ. The CDR3 coding sequence is TGCGCCAGCAGCTTGACCAGCTCCAACTATGGCTACACCTTC. Translation: CASSLTSSNYGYTF.

This clonotype was detected ten times or more. The rearrangement uses TRBV7-2 and TRBJ2-2; D is ambiguous. Germline assignment: CDR1 SGHTA and CDR2 FQGNSA. CDR3 length equals 15 residues. Between the trimmed V and J ends, which lost 5 bases and 4 bases, there was a span of 14 bases. The CDR3 DNA reads TGTGCCAGCAGCCCCACAACCTGGATCACCGGGGAGCTGTTTTTT. Protein: CASSPTTWITGELFF.

This clonotype was seen many times. The V and J genes are TRBV29-1 and TRBJ2-7; 12 bases map to TRBD2. V was clipped by 7 bases and J by 3 bases; unmatched bases: 4. Germline values: CDR1 SQVTM, CDR2 ANQGSEA. This CDR3 is built from 13 residues. The CDR3: CSARTSGVYEQYF. The CDR3 DNA reads as TGCAGCGCCAGGACTAGCGGGGTCTACGAGCAGTACTTC.